A selection of T cell receptor beta chains follows, all from one sample in a study of T-cell reconstitution after alpha-beta-depleted transplantation in children. TCRdb passed the PCR reads through MiXCR, listing each CDR3 protein once. The table records around 72,000 distinct CDR3 sequences, roughly 5.2% of them present only once. The sample was PBMCs, mostly from graft donor cells, taken 180 days after TCRalphabeta/CD19-depleted stem cell transplant. The origin of the receptors is a boy under two years old who had a stem cell transplant for acute myeloid leukemia, so the T cells may come from the graft donor. Both conserved end residues are part of each CDR3. Fields, in order: V gene, clone size, D gene, J gene, CDR3 DNA, CDR3 protein. A D gene is named only where the DNA matches it firmly. Some rows mark clone size as missing; the rest say once, few, many or name a class of expanded clone.

TRBV5-4	many	.	TRBJ2-1	TGTGCCAGCAGCTCCAAACCCCAAACCCGAGTCCTTTACAATGAGCAGTTCTTC	CASSSKPQTRVLYNEQFF
TRBV6-1	many	TRBD1	TRBJ2-6	TGTGCCAGCAGCTGGGACAGTTCCTCTGGGGCCAACGTCCTGACTTTC	CASSWDSSSGANVLTF
TRBV20-1	many	.	TRBJ2-2	TGCAGTGCTAGACAGGGAAGGCTGTTTTTT	CSARQGRLFF
TRBV11-3	many	TRBD2	TRBJ2-2	TGTGCCAGCAGCCCTTATACCGGACTAGCTAACACCGGGGAGCTGTTTTTT	CASSPYTGLANTGELFF
TRBV30	many	.	TRBJ1-4	TGTGCCTGGAGTGTAACCGGGACACCCAATGAAAAACTGTTTTTT	CAWSVTGTPNEKLFF
TRBV4-3	few	.	TRBJ1-4	TGCGCCAGCAGCCGAGACCGAACAACTAATGAAAAACTGTTTTTT	CASSRDRTTNEKLFF
TRBV2	many	TRBD1	TRBJ2-5	TGTGCCAGCAGAAAAACAGGGGGAATTGGAGAGACCCAGTACTTC	CASRKTGGIGETQYF
TRBV2	many	TRBD1	TRBJ1-6	TGTGCCAGCGCGGGACAGTTTAATTCACCCCTCCACTTT	CASAGQFNSPLHF
TRBV20-1	many	.	TRBJ1-3	TGCAGTGCTAGCACCGGCAGCTCTGGAAACACCATATATTTT	CSASTGSSGNTIYF
TRBV20-1	many	.	TRBJ1-2	TGCAGTGCTAAACCTACCCCGATCAACTATGGCTACACCTTC	CSAKPTPINYGYTF
TRBV5-6	many	.	TRBJ2-2	TGTGCCAGCAGCGGGCGGGACACCAACACCGGGGAGCTGTTTTTT	CASSGRDTNTGELFF
TRBV6-5	many	.	TRBJ2-1	TGTGCCAGCAGTTCTCCCAGGGAGGCCTACAATGAGCAGTTCTTC	CASSSPREAYNEQFF
TRBV20-1	many	.	TRBJ2-2	TGCAGTGCTAGACCCCTATCGAACACCGGGGAGCTGTTTTTT	CSARPLSNTGELFF
TRBV19	few	.	TRBJ2-6	TGTGCCACCGAGGGGGGGCCCCTCTCTGGGGCCAACGTCCTGACTTTC	CATEGGPLSGANVLTF
TRBV6-2/TRBV6-3	many	TRBD1	TRBJ1-6	TGTGCCAGCAGTACAAGGGACAGGGGTTTCCCCCAAAGGTCCTATAATTCACCCCTCCACTTT	CASSTRDRGFPQRSYNSPLHF
TRBV6-5	many	.	TRBJ1-2	TGTGCCAGCAGTTACTCACAGGGAAACTATGGCTACACCTTC	CASSYSQGNYGYTF
TRBV29-1	many	.	TRBJ2-2	TGCAGCGTTGAAGGTTTAAAGGGCACCGGGGAGCTGTTTTTT	CSVEGLKGTGELFF
TRBV11-2	.	.	TRBJ2-5	TGTGCCAGCACCCCCCTAGAAGGGACCCAGTACTTC	CASTPLEGTQYF
TRBV12-3/TRBV12-4	many	.	TRBJ2-2	TGTGCCAGCAACCGGGGAGCCGGGGAGCTGTTTTTT	CASNRGAGELFF
TRBV7-9	many	.	TRBJ2-1	TGTGCCAGCAGCGCGGAGCAGTTCTTC	CASSAEQFF
TRBV5-1	many	.	TRBJ1-5	TGCGCCAGCAGCCCCACAGGGTTTGGTCAGCCCCAGCATTTT	CASSPTGFGQPQHF
TRBV7-9	many	TRBD2	TRBJ2-1	TGTGCCAGCAGCTTACCTAGCGGGGGGGGGTCGATGGTGCAGTTCTTC	CASSLPSGGGSMVQFF
TRBV12-3/TRBV12-4	many	.	TRBJ1-4	TGTGCCAGCAGCCCCTCTACAGGGATCGACCCCGATGAAAAACTGTTTTTT	CASSPSTGIDPDEKLFF
TRBV29-1	many	.	TRBJ1-6	TGCAGCGCGAGGGGGGGAACCAATTCACCCCTCCACTTT	CSARGGTNSPLHF
TRBV27	many	.	TRBJ1-4	TGTGCCAGCAGTCTCCGGGATCCGAATGAAAAACTGTTTTTT	CASSLRDPNEKLFF
TRBV5-1	many	.	TRBJ2-2	TGCGCCAGCAGCTTGGATCCCGGTCCAGGGGAGCTGTTTTTT	CASSLDPGPGELFF
TRBV27	many	.	TRBJ2-3	TGTGCCAGCAGTTTCCTGGGGGGTAGCACAGATACGCAGTATTTT	CASSFLGGSTDTQYF
TRBV30	many	.	TRBJ2-6	TGTGCCTGGAGCCCTGGGGCCAACGTCCTGACTTTC	CAWSPGANVLTF
TRBV4-1	many	.	TRBJ1-3	TGCGCCAGCAGCCAAGAAGGTCACCACTCTGGAAACACCATATATTTT	CASSQEGHHSGNTIYF
TRBV7-9	many	.	TRBJ1-2	TGTGCCAGCAGGGGCCAGGGGCCTAGTAACTATGGCTACACCTTC	CASRGQGPSNYGYTF
TRBV3-1	many	TRBD1	TRBJ2-7	TGTGCCAGCAGCCCCCCCCCGGGACAGCCAGGGCGTGAGCAGTACTTC	CASSPPPGQPGREQYF
TRBV6-2/TRBV6-3	.	.	TRBJ2-5	TGTGCCAGCAGCCCTCCGGATCGCCAAGAGACCCAGTACTTC	CASSPPDRQETQYF
TRBV11-2	many	.	TRBJ1-1	TGTGCCAGCAGCTTAGTAGTGAGCACTGAAGCTTTCTTT	CASSLVVSTEAFF
TRBV7-8	many	.	TRBJ2-3	TGTGCCAGCAGCTTTGCTAGCACAGATACGCAGTATTTT	CASSFASTDTQYF
TRBV6-5	many	.	TRBJ1-3	TGTGCCAGCAGCCTTTGGAGAACTGGAAACACCATATATTTT	CASSLWRTGNTIYF
TRBV7-8	few	TRBD2	TRBJ2-2	TGTGCCAGCAGGTCCCCCGGGACTAGAAGGATACTGAACACCGGGGAGCTGTTTTTT	CASRSPGTRRILNTGELFF
TRBV19	many	.	TRBJ1-1	TGTGCCAGTAGTATAGTGTCTGAAGCTTTCTTT	CASSIVSEAFF
TRBV20-1	many	.	TRBJ2-1	TGCAGTGCCCCGCAGACTAACAGGGATGAGCAGTTCTTC	CSAPQTNRDEQFF
TRBV3-1	many	TRBD1	TRBJ2-1	TGTGCCAGCAGCCACGGGACAGGTAGTTATGAGCAGTTCTTC	CASSHGTGSYEQFF
TRBV29-1	many	.	TRBJ2-5	TGCAGCGTTGAAGATGTGGGGACCCAGTACTTC	CSVEDVGTQYF
TRBV27	many	TRBD1	TRBJ1-6	TGTGCCAGCAGTACCAGGGGGGATAATTCACCCCTCCACTTT	CASSTRGDNSPLHF
TRBV5-6	many	TRBD1	TRBJ1-5	TGTGCCAGCAGAAGAACCGGGACAGAGAATGAGCCCCAGCATTTT	CASRRTGTENEPQHF
TRBV13	.	.	TRBJ2-4	TGTGCCAGCAGCTACACAGGGAGTGGAGACATTCAGTACTTC	CASSYTGSGDIQYF
TRBV28	many	.	TRBJ2-5	TGTGCCAGCAAGGGGGGACGAGAGACCCAGTACTTC	CASKGGRETQYF
TRBV30	many	.	TRBJ2-7	TGTGCCTGGACCCCGGGACTCCCGGACGAGCAGTACTTC	CAWTPGLPDEQYF